Listed below are T cell receptor beta chains from one sample, sequenced in a study of T cell changes during pregnancy in multiple sclerosis. Using immunoSEQ multiplex PCR, the repertoire was profiled, and TCRdb retains in-frame clones only, with some absent. The data contain some 58,000 clones, 95% to 97% of them seen just once; the ten biggest clones take up around 2.5%. The specimen was CD8+ T cells from peripheral blood mononuclear cells, collected after pregnancy. These receptors came from a female donor with multiple sclerosis, enrolled in a pregnancy study. Both conserved end residues are part of each CDR3. A D gene is named only where the DNA matches it firmly. Size is stated for part of the rows, as once, few or many counts, or as a class when the clone is expanded.

clone_size: -; d_call: TRBD1; j_call: TRBJ2-7; v_call: TRBV28; cdr3_aa: CASSFGQGYEQYF; cdr3_nt: TGTGCCAGCAGTTTCGGACAGGGATACGAGCAGTACTTC
clone_size: -; d_call: TRBD1; j_call: TRBJ2-4; v_call: TRBV11-2; cdr3_aa: CASSSDRVQNIQYF; cdr3_nt: TGTGCCAGCAGCTCGGACAGGGTCCAAAACATTCAGTACTTC
clone_size: -; d_call: TRBD2; j_call: TRBJ2-7; v_call: TRBV7-6; cdr3_aa: CASSLYALEASGSHEQYF; cdr3_nt: TGTGCCAGCAGCTTATACGCCTTAGAGGCTAGCGGGAGCCACGAGCAGTACTTC
clone_size: -; d_call: TRBD1; j_call: TRBJ2-7; v_call: TRBV28; cdr3_aa: CASSFQGAEQYF; cdr3_nt: TGTGCCAGCAGTTTTCAGGGGGCCGAGCAGTACTTC
clone_size: -; d_call: -; j_call: TRBJ1-2; v_call: TRBV4-3; cdr3_aa: CASSQVGGGPDYTF; cdr3_nt: TGCGCCAGCAGCCAAGTTGGGGGGGGGCCGGACTACACCTTC
clone_size: -; d_call: -; j_call: TRBJ2-2; v_call: TRBV21-1; cdr3_aa: CASSTRNTGELFF; cdr3_nt: TGTGCCAGCAGCACCAGGAACACCGGGGAGCTGTTTTTT
clone_size: -; d_call: TRBD2; j_call: TRBJ2-2; v_call: TRBV9; cdr3_aa: CASSSRTSGSTGELFF; cdr3_nt: TGTGCCAGCAGCTCAAGGACTAGCGGGAGCACCGGGGAGCTGTTTTTT
clone_size: -; d_call: TRBD2; j_call: TRBJ2-1; v_call: TRBV11-2; cdr3_aa: CASSDIAGGYNEQFF; cdr3_nt: TGTGCCAGCAGCGACATAGCGGGGGGTTACAATGAGCAGTTCTTC
clone_size: -; d_call: -; j_call: TRBJ2-7; v_call: TRBV7-9; cdr3_aa: CASTGAEASYEQYF; cdr3_nt: TGTGCCAGCACCGGAGCGGAGGCCTCCTACGAGCAGTACTTC
clone_size: -; d_call: -; j_call: TRBJ2-1; v_call: TRBV21-1; cdr3_aa: CASSKERECSYNEQFF; cdr3_nt: TGTGCCAGCAGCAAAGAGCGGGAGTGCTCCTACAATGAGCAGTTCTTC
clone_size: -; d_call: TRBD1; j_call: TRBJ2-5; v_call: TRBV29-1; cdr3_aa: CSVDWRHRGQETQYF; cdr3_nt: TGCAGCGTTGATTGGCGCCACAGGGGTCAAGAGACCCAGTACTTC
clone_size: -; d_call: -; j_call: TRBJ2-7; v_call: TRBV28; cdr3_aa: CASSFDSYEQYF; cdr3_nt: TGTGCCAGCAGTTTTGACAGCTACGAGCAGTACTTC
clone_size: -; d_call: -; j_call: TRBJ2-7; v_call: TRBV5-4; cdr3_aa: CASSGGGNEQYF; cdr3_nt: TGTGCCAGCAGCGGCGGTGGAAACGAGCAGTACTTC
clone_size: -; d_call: -; j_call: TRBJ1-3; v_call: TRBV6-6; cdr3_aa: CASSSVGAVSENTIYF; cdr3_nt: TGTGCCAGCAGTTCCGTGGGCGCTGTCTCTGAAAACACCATATATTTT
clone_size: once; d_call: -; j_call: TRBJ2-7; v_call: TRBV19; cdr3_aa: CASSPEGGNEQYF; cdr3_nt: TGTGCCAGTAGCCCCGAGGGGGGGAACGAGCAGTACTTC
clone_size: -; d_call: -; j_call: TRBJ2-7; v_call: TRBV28; cdr3_aa: CASSLSGAYEQYF; cdr3_nt: TGTGCCAGCAGTTTGAGCGGAGCTTACGAGCAGTACTTC
clone_size: -; d_call: -; j_call: TRBJ2-1; v_call: TRBV19; cdr3_aa: CASSMWGEQFF; cdr3_nt: TGTGCCAGTAGTATGTGGGGCGAGCAGTTCTTC
clone_size: -; d_call: -; j_call: TRBJ2-1; v_call: TRBV6-5; cdr3_aa: CASSWDNNEQFF; cdr3_nt: TGTGCCAGCAGTTGGGACAACAATGAGCAGTTCTTC
clone_size: -; d_call: -; j_call: TRBJ2-7; v_call: TRBV27; cdr3_aa: CASSLFRGYEQYF; cdr3_nt: TGTGCCAGCAGTTTGTTCAGGGGATACGAGCAGTACTTC
clone_size: -; d_call: TRBD2; j_call: TRBJ2-7; v_call: TRBV27; cdr3_aa: CASNAGTTEQYF; cdr3_nt: TGTGCCAGCAACGCGGGGACTACCGAGCAGTACTTC
clone_size: -; d_call: -; j_call: TRBJ2-3; v_call: TRBV7-2; cdr3_aa: CASSLAPGDTQYF; cdr3_nt: TGTGCCAGCAGCTTAGCGCCCGGAGATACGCAGTATTTT
clone_size: -; d_call: TRBD2; j_call: TRBJ2-6; v_call: TRBV13; cdr3_aa: CASSPPGGPLSGANVLTF; cdr3_nt: TGTGCCAGCAGCCCCCCGGGAGGGCCCTTGTCTGGGGCCAACGTCCTGACTTTC
clone_size: -; d_call: TRBD2; j_call: TRBJ2-1; v_call: TRBV4-2; cdr3_aa: CASSQAPSGRATEQFF; cdr3_nt: TGTGCCAGCAGCCAAGCTCCTAGCGGGAGGGCCACTGAGCAGTTCTTC
clone_size: -; d_call: -; j_call: TRBJ2-3; v_call: TRBV2; cdr3_aa: CASTTGVPDTQYF; cdr3_nt: TGTGCCAGCACTACGGGAGTCCCCGATACGCAGTATTTT
clone_size: -; d_call: -; j_call: TRBJ2-3; v_call: TRBV7-2; cdr3_aa: CASSPLSTDTQYF; cdr3_nt: TGTGCCAGCAGCCCGCTAAGCACAGATACGCAGTATTTT
clone_size: -; d_call: -; j_call: TRBJ2-3; v_call: TRBV7-9; cdr3_aa: CASSLVSSASTDTQYF; cdr3_nt: TGTGCCAGCAGCTTAGTTTCTAGCGCTAGCACAGATACGCAGTATTTT
clone_size: -; d_call: -; j_call: TRBJ2-1; v_call: TRBV30; cdr3_aa: CAWSVLGSPLGEQFF; cdr3_nt: TGTGCCTGGAGTGTACTAGGTAGTCCCCTGGGTGAGCAGTTCTTC
clone_size: -; d_call: -; j_call: TRBJ2-2; v_call: TRBV28; cdr3_aa: CASRPSSPAGELFF; cdr3_nt: TGTGCCAGCAGACCCTCGTCGCCGGCCGGGGAGCTGTTTTTT
clone_size: -; d_call: -; j_call: TRBJ1-4; v_call: TRBV10-3; cdr3_aa: CAISETGLEKLFF; cdr3_nt: TGTGCCATCAGTGAGACAGGGCTTGAAAAACTGTTTTTT
clone_size: -; d_call: TRBD2; j_call: TRBJ2-2; v_call: TRBV29-1; cdr3_aa: CSVQLGRTNTGELFF; cdr3_nt: TGCAGCGTTCAACTCGGGAGGACGAACACCGGGGAGCTGTTTTTT
clone_size: -; d_call: -; j_call: TRBJ2-5; v_call: TRBV5-4; cdr3_aa: CASSLGTAGETQYF; cdr3_nt: TGTGCCAGCAGTTTGGGGACAGCGGGGGAGACCCAGTACTTC
clone_size: -; d_call: TRBD2; j_call: TRBJ2-1; v_call: TRBV7-9; cdr3_aa: CASSSSGLADSYNEQFF; cdr3_nt: TGTGCCAGCAGCTCATCGGGACTAGCGGACTCCTACAATGAGCAGTTCTTC
clone_size: -; d_call: -; j_call: TRBJ2-7; v_call: TRBV7-9; cdr3_aa: CASSPRTYEQYF; cdr3_nt: TGTGCCAGCAGCCCACGGACTTACGAGCAGTACTTC
clone_size: -; d_call: TRBD1; j_call: TRBJ2-1; v_call: TRBV9; cdr3_aa: CASSVVGQGAQGEQFF; cdr3_nt: TGTGCCAGCAGCGTCGTAGGACAGGGGGCGCAGGGTGAGCAGTTCTTC
clone_size: -; d_call: -; j_call: TRBJ1-1; v_call: TRBV4-1; cdr3_aa: CASSPAGRSEAFF; cdr3_nt: TGCGCCAGCAGCCCTGCAGGCCGTTCCGAAGCTTTCTTT
clone_size: few; d_call: -; j_call: TRBJ2-2; v_call: TRBV6-1; cdr3_aa: CASSEAAWTVTGELFF; cdr3_nt: TGTGCCAGCAGTGAAGCGGCCTGGACAGTCACCGGGGAGCTGTTTTTT
clone_size: -; d_call: -; j_call: TRBJ2-2; v_call: TRBV27; cdr3_aa: CASSTQEGTGELFF; cdr3_nt: TGTGCCAGCAGTACACAGGAGGGGACCGGGGAGCTGTTTTTT
clone_size: -; d_call: -; j_call: TRBJ2-7; v_call: TRBV6-1; cdr3_aa: CASSEDGTFTYEQYF; cdr3_nt: TGTGCCAGCAGTGAAGACGGGACATTTACCTACGAGCAGTACTTC
clone_size: -; d_call: -; j_call: TRBJ1-1; v_call: TRBV4-1; cdr3_aa: CASSQMRMAEAFF; cdr3_nt: TGCGCCAGCAGCCAAATGAGGATGGCTGAAGCTTTCTTT
clone_size: -; d_call: -; j_call: TRBJ2-7; v_call: TRBV5-1; cdr3_aa: CASTPGGASYEQYF; cdr3_nt: TGCGCCAGCACCCCGGGTGGGGCCTCCTACGAGCAGTACTTC
clone_size: -; d_call: -; j_call: TRBJ2-7; v_call: TRBV4-1; cdr3_aa: CASSQVSVGSVAYEQYF; cdr3_nt: TGCGCCAGCAGCCAAGTTTCTGTCGGGAGCGTAGCCTACGAGCAGTACTTC
clone_size: -; d_call: -; j_call: TRBJ2-7; v_call: TRBV5-6; cdr3_aa: CASSWGDGSYEQYF; cdr3_nt: TGTGCCAGCAGCTGGGGGGACGGCTCCTACGAGCAGTACTTC
clone_size: -; d_call: -; j_call: TRBJ2-1; v_call: TRBV28; cdr3_aa: CASSPRTNNEQFF; cdr3_nt: TGTGCCAGCAGTCCCCGGACTAACAATGAGCAGTTCTTC
clone_size: once; d_call: TRBD1; j_call: TRBJ2-1; v_call: TRBV2; cdr3_aa: CASSRDSYNEQFF; cdr3_nt: TGTGCCAGCAGTCGGGACAGCTACAATGAGCAGTTCTTC
clone_size: -; d_call: -; j_call: TRBJ1-6; v_call: TRBV5-6; cdr3_aa: CASSSGDTWALHF; cdr3_nt: TGTGCCAGCAGCTCCGGAGATACATGGGCCCTCCACTTT
clone_size: -; d_call: TRBD1; j_call: TRBJ2-2; v_call: TRBV11-1; cdr3_aa: CASSSGQGGKDGELFF; cdr3_nt: TGTGCCAGCAGCTCTGGACAGGGCGGAAAGGACGGGGAGCTGTTTTTT
clone_size: -; d_call: -; j_call: TRBJ2-7; v_call: TRBV7-9; cdr3_aa: CASSFGGRSYEQYF; cdr3_nt: TGTGCCAGCAGCTTTGGGGGGAGGTCCTACGAGCAGTACTTC
clone_size: -; d_call: -; j_call: TRBJ2-5; v_call: TRBV27; cdr3_aa: CASSLRVSQETQYF; cdr3_nt: TGTGCCAGCAGTTTACGGGTCAGCCAAGAGACCCAGTACTTC
clone_size: -; d_call: TRBD2; j_call: TRBJ2-1; v_call: TRBV9; cdr3_aa: CASSVGLAGYNEQFF; cdr3_nt: TGTGCCAGCAGCGTAGGACTAGCGGGATACAATGAGCAGTTCTTC
clone_size: -; d_call: -; j_call: TRBJ2-2; v_call: TRBV27; cdr3_aa: CASSFGGLNTGELFF; cdr3_nt: TGTGCCAGCAGTTTTGGAGGTCTGAACACCGGGGAGCTGTTTTTT
clone_size: -; d_call: -; j_call: TRBJ2-3; v_call: TRBV7-6; cdr3_aa: CASSLELASGTDTQYF; cdr3_nt: TGTGCCAGCAGCTTAGAGCTAGCGTCTGGCACAGATACGCAGTATTTT
clone_size: -; d_call: TRBD2; j_call: TRBJ2-1; v_call: TRBV7-9; cdr3_aa: CASSFSETSWYNEQFF; cdr3_nt: TGTGCCAGCAGCTTTTCCGAGACTAGCTGGTACAATGAGCAGTTCTTC
clone_size: -; d_call: -; j_call: TRBJ1-3; v_call: TRBV7-9; cdr3_aa: CASSFPGSGNTIYF; cdr3_nt: TGTGCCAGCAGCTTTCCAGGCTCTGGAAACACCATATATTTT
clone_size: -; d_call: -; j_call: TRBJ2-5; v_call: TRBV7-8; cdr3_aa: CASSLGTDLRQETQYF; cdr3_nt: TGTGCCAGCAGCTTAGGGACAGATCTTCGGCAAGAGACCCAGTACTTC
clone_size: -; d_call: TRBD1; j_call: TRBJ2-7; v_call: TRBV27; cdr3_aa: CASSFGTGGSYEQYF; cdr3_nt: TGTGCCAGCAGTTTCGGGACAGGGGGCTCCTACGAGCAGTACTTC
clone_size: once; d_call: TRBD2; j_call: TRBJ2-7; v_call: TRBV9; cdr3_aa: CASSVRAGGPSDEQYF; cdr3_nt: TGTGCCAGCAGCGTACGAGCGGGAGGGCCTAGCGACGAGCAGTACTTC
clone_size: once; d_call: -; j_call: TRBJ2-5; v_call: TRBV4-3; cdr3_aa: CASSQVGATGRETQYF; cdr3_nt: TGCGCCAGCAGCCAAGTGGGCGCGACAGGCAGAGAGACCCAGTACTTC
clone_size: -; d_call: TRBD2; j_call: TRBJ2-7; v_call: TRBV4-1; cdr3_aa: CASSQEAGEYEQYF; cdr3_nt: TGCGCCAGCAGCCAAGAAGCGGGAGAATACGAGCAGTACTTC